This is a list of T cell receptor beta chains from one sample in a study of CD8 T cells in Susac syndrome. MiXCR, applied by TCRdb to the immunoSEQ multiplex PCR reads, yields one record per CDR3 protein. The sample holds about 53,000 distinct CDR3 sequences; 85% to 95% are singletons and the top ten take 0.75%. Sequenced material: CD8+ T cells from PBMCs. The receptors were sampled from a human donor with Susac syndrome. Both conserved end residues are part of each CDR3. The D gene is left open where the match is weak. Where a row states a size, it is once, few, many or the class of an expanded clone; other rows omit it.

d_call	v_call	clone_size	j_call	cdr3_nt	cdr3_aa
TRBD1	TRBV7-9	-	TRBJ1-1	TGTGCCACCACACCGGGACAGGGAAGGAACACTGAAGCTTTCTTT	CATTPGQGRNTEAFF
-	TRBV2	-	TRBJ2-3	TGTGCCAGCAGTGAGGTTGCTCGCGCAGATACGCAGTATTTT	CASSEVARADTQYF
TRBD1	TRBV9	-	TRBJ2-4	TGTGCCAGCAGCGTAGGGGACAGGATAAACATTCAGTACTTC	CASSVGDRINIQYF
-	TRBV2	-	TRBJ2-1	TGTGCCAGCACCCTGGGGGACGCTGAGCAGTTCTTC	CASTLGDAEQFF
TRBD2	TRBV15	-	TRBJ2-5	TGTGCCACCAGCGCCCGACTAGCGGGGGGGCAGTACTTC	CATSARLAGGQYF
TRBD2	TRBV9	-	TRBJ2-3	TGTGCCAGCAGCGTAGAGGCGGGGGGGGCCAATACGCAGTATTTT	CASSVEAGGANTQYF
-	TRBV25-1	-	TRBJ1-1	TGTGCCAGCCGGAGGTATCATGAAGCTTTCTTT	CASRRYHEAFF
-	TRBV9	-	TRBJ2-1	TGTGCCAGCAGCGGGACTTGGTACAATGAGCAGTTCTTC	CASSGTWYNEQFF
-	TRBV12-3/TRBV12-4	-	TRBJ2-7	TGTGCCAGCAGTCTCCGGGTCCCAGGCGAGCAGTACTTC	CASSLRVPGEQYF
-	TRBV7-9	few	TRBJ2-3	TGTGCCAGCAGCTTAGTGCGGGCAGACCTCACAGATACGCAGTATTTT	CASSLVRADLTDTQYF
-	TRBV29-1	-	TRBJ1-1	TGCAGCGTCCGCCCAGGAGGGGAAGGCACTGAAGCTTTCTTT	CSVRPGGEGTEAFF
TRBD2	TRBV7-3	-	TRBJ2-1	TGTGCCAGCAGCTTCGGGACTAGCGGCTACAATGAGCAGTTCTTC	CASSFGTSGYNEQFF
-	TRBV14	-	TRBJ1-6	TGTGCCAGCAGCCAATTCCTTAATTCACCCCTCCACTTT	CASSQFLNSPLHF
TRBD2	TRBV2	-	TRBJ2-3	TGTGCCAGCCCCCTGGCGGGGGGGCCTGCAGATACGCAGTATTTT	CASPLAGGPADTQYF
-	TRBV5-1	-	TRBJ2-7	TGCGCCAGCACCCCTGGAGGGGCAGGGGCCTCTTCCGAGCAGTACTTC	CASTPGGAGASSEQYF
-	TRBV12-3/TRBV12-4	once	TRBJ2-7	TGTGCCAGCAGTTCGTATTTGGTGTCAGACTACGAGCAGTACTTC	CASSSYLVSDYEQYF
-	TRBV29-1	-	TRBJ2-2	TGCAGCGGATTGGGGGTGAACACCGGGGAGCTGTTTTTT	CSGLGVNTGELFF
TRBD1	TRBV6-5	-	TRBJ1-5	TGTGCCAGCAGTGTCGGGACAGGGCCCAATCAGCCCCAGCATTTT	CASSVGTGPNQPQHF
TRBD1	TRBV29-1	-	TRBJ1-6	TGCAGCTGGGGGAGACAGGGCCTAGAAAGCTCCTATAATTCACCCCTCCACTTT	CSWGRQGLESSYNSPLHF
TRBD1	TRBV11-2	-	TRBJ1-1	TGTGCCAGCAGTCCACAGGGGGGGAACACTGAAGCTTTCTTT	CASSPQGGNTEAFF
TRBD1	TRBV5-4	-	TRBJ1-4	TGTGCCAGCACCCAGGGGGCAACTAATGAAAAACTGTTTTTT	CASTQGATNEKLFF
-	TRBV20-1	-	TRBJ2-7	TGCAGTGCTAGGGGTGTGGACTACTACGAGCAGTACTTC	CSARGVDYYEQYF
TRBD1	TRBV19	once	TRBJ2-1	TGTGCCAGTAGTATGGGCAGGGGGCGAACTAATGAGCAGTTCTTC	CASSMGRGRTNEQFF
-	TRBV30	-	TRBJ2-6	TGTGCCTGGAGCACTGGGGCCAACGTCCTGACTTTC	CAWSTGANVLTF
-	TRBV29-1	-	TRBJ2-1	TGCAGCGCCCTGACCCTCTTAGCTAGTAGCCGCTACAATGAGCAGTTCTTC	CSALTLLASSRYNEQFF
-	TRBV7-9	-	TRBJ2-5	TGTGCCAGCAGCTTATTAGAGGGCGCAAGTACGCGGACCCAGTACTTC	CASSLLEGASTRTQYF
TRBD1	TRBV7-9	-	TRBJ2-7	TGTGCCAGCAGCTTCCGGGACAGGGGGCACTACGAGCAGTACTTC	CASSFRDRGHYEQYF
-	TRBV7-3	-	TRBJ2-5	TGTGCCAGCAGCGCTAGACAATCTCTTCGGGAGACCCAGTACTTC	CASSARQSLRETQYF
-	TRBV20-1	-	TRBJ2-3	TGCAGTGCTAGAGATCCCAGGGTTTCGGATACGCAGTATTTT	CSARDPRVSDTQYF
TRBD2	TRBV7-9	-	TRBJ2-5	TGTGCCAGCAGCCCCACTAGCGGGGCGGAGACCCAGTACTTC	CASSPTSGAETQYF
-	TRBV9	-	TRBJ1-5	TGTGCCAGCAGCGTAGCCCTGGGAGGTCAGCCCCAGCATTTT	CASSVALGGQPQHF
-	TRBV29-1	-	TRBJ1-1	TGCAGCGTTAATCATAGGGAAGGGTTGGACACTGAAGCTTTCTTT	CSVNHREGLDTEAFF
TRBD2	TRBV6-6	-	TRBJ2-5	TGTGCCAGCTTCCTAGCGGGGGGGAGGGGAGAGACCCAGTACTTC	CASFLAGGRGETQYF
-	TRBV19	-	TRBJ2-2	TGTGCCAGTAGCCTCCATCCGGGGTCCAACACCGGGGAGCTGTTTTTT	CASSLHPGSNTGELFF
-	TRBV14	-	TRBJ1-2	TGTGCCAGCAGCCCAACCTCTGATAGATGGGGCTACACCTTC	CASSPTSDRWGYTF
-	TRBV5-1	-	TRBJ1-2	TGCGCCAGCAGCCTGAGCGTCAGAAACTATGGCTACACCTTC	CASSLSVRNYGYTF
-	TRBV20-1	-	TRBJ2-7	TGCAGTGCTAGGTCAACCGGGACAACTAGCTCCTACGAGCAGTACTTC	CSARSTGTTSSYEQYF
-	TRBV28	-	TRBJ1-2	TGTGCCAGCTATGGCTACACCTTC	CASYGYTF
-	TRBV12-3/TRBV12-4	-	TRBJ2-3	TGTGCCAGCAGTTTGGCGATAAAAGATACGCAGTATTTT	CASSLAIKDTQYF
-	TRBV20-1	-	TRBJ1-2	TGCAGTGCTAGACAGGGAGGGACGAATGGCTACACCTTC	CSARQGGTNGYTF
-	TRBV5-1	-	TRBJ2-5	TGCGCCAGCAGCTGGACCCCGGGGAGACCCGTAAACCAAGAGACCCAGTACTTC	CASSWTPGRPVNQETQYF
-	TRBV4-1	-	TRBJ2-5	TGCGCCAGCAGCTACGCCGATCGAGGATTGGCAGGCCAAGAGACCCAGTACTTC	CASSYADRGLAGQETQYF
-	TRBV12-3/TRBV12-4	-	TRBJ1-4	TGTGCCAGCAGACCCAGCCTAACTAATGAAAAACTGTTTTTT	CASRPSLTNEKLFF
TRBD1	TRBV24-1	-	TRBJ1-2	TGTGCCACCAGTGATTGGGGACAGTATGGCTACACCTTC	CATSDWGQYGYTF
-	TRBV27	-	TRBJ1-1	TGTGCCAGCAGTTTAATATCGACAGCGAACACTGAAGCTTTCTTT	CASSLISTANTEAFF
-	TRBV30	-	TRBJ2-1	TGTGCCTGGAGCTACAGCCTCAATGAGCAGTTCTTC	CAWSYSLNEQFF